The present T cell receptor (beta chain) was sequenced within a study of blood T cell repertoires in COVID-19. Study as a whole: The samples span acute and convalescent COVID-19 from the United States, Italy and Spain. From T cells, B-cell-depleted T cells, or PBMCs came the material, which was cDNA or gDNA.

In the source study's methods: Nucleated cell number was recorded as an estimate derived from reference gene primer amplification. Assay: immunoSEQ multiplex PCR; the TCRdb copy retains only in-frame clones and omits some. For V, J and clone size, that table is used; D and trimming come from the DNA. In the table there are a few hundred thousand clones, around nine tenths of which are singletons. Enrolled during active infection, Seattle patients were then followed longitudinally. This clone has just one count. The V end was cut by 8 bases, the J end by 3 bases, with 13 bases between. This CDR3 has 13 residues. In germline, CDR1 is LNHDA, CDR2 SQIVND (reference sequence).

The sequenced sample was peripheral blood. The genes are TRBV19 and TRBJ1-2; no firm D call. The TCR was taken from a woman in her 30s with COVID-19, enrolled during active disease. CDR3 nucleotides: TGTGCCAGTTCCGCGGCGGGAGACTATGGCTACACCTTC. Translating it yields CASSAAGDYGYTF.